This TCR beta chain was observed in a study of STAT5B mutations in CD4+ large granular lymphocyte leukemia. Study-level points and caveats: 25% of private leukemic clonotypes occurred rarely in other patients' non-leukemic repertoires. Patient CD4-sorted repertoires stayed more clonal than healthy ones after leukemic-clone removal.

The data were produced by immunoSEQ multiplex PCR, yet TCRdb's version contains in-frame clones alone and is incomplete. The sample records roughly 40,000 clones, about 86% being singletons. Turning to this clone: Its antigen is as yet unknown.

V was clipped by 3 bases and J by 1 base, with 17 bases between them. This CDR3 contains 17 residues. Per the germline V gene, CDR1 is SGHRS and CDR2 is YFSETQ. The source material was CD4+ T cells from blood buffy coats. This sequence originates from a human donor in good health. The chain links TRBV5-1 to TRBJ2-1, with D maybe TRBD2 (5 bases). The CDR3 nucleotides read TGCGCCAGCAGCTCGGCCGAGGGTACCCATTCCTACAATGAGCAGTTCTTC. Its translation: CASSSAEGTHSYNEQFF.